Listed below are T cell receptor beta chains from one sample, sequenced in a study of blood T cell repertoires in COVID-19. Method: immunoSEQ multiplex PCR; TCRdb's copy keeps in-frame clones and lacks some. The repertoire includes 70,000 or so clones, around 83% of them detected once, and about 4% sits in the top ten. Sequenced sample: peripheral blood. Every receptor here comes from a man over 45 with acute or convalescent COVID-19. Both conserved end residues are part of each CDR3. A D gene is named only where the DNA matches it firmly. Only some rows state a clone size, as once, few, many or a class for expanded clones.

abundance	v_gene	d_gene	j_gene	CDR3nt	CDR3aa
once	TRBV10-3	TRBD2	TRBJ2-7	TGTGCCATCAAAGCTAGCGGGGAGAACATCTACGAGCAGTACTTC	CAIKASGENIYEQYF
NA	TRBV15	NA	TRBJ2-5	TGTGCCACCAGCAGAGATGGCCCGGAGACCCAGTACTTC	CATSRDGPETQYF
few	TRBV29-1	TRBD1	TRBJ2-2	TGCAGCGTTGAAGAAAGGGGACAGGGCACCGGGGAGCTGTTTTTT	CSVEERGQGTGELFF
few	TRBV7-6	TRBD1	TRBJ1-2	TGTGCCAGCAGCGACCAGGGGGCGAAGGGCTACACCTTC	CASSDQGAKGYTF
NA	TRBV6-5	TRBD1	TRBJ1-2	TGTGCCAGCAGCGCGGACAGGGGGCTAAATGGCTACACCTTC	CASSADRGLNGYTF
few	TRBV2	NA	TRBJ2-1	TGTGCCAGCAGTGGTGGGGCGGATGAGCAGTTCTTC	CASSGGADEQFF
NA	TRBV7-2	NA	TRBJ1-1	TGTGCCAGCAACCGGGGGGGGAGTACTGAAGCTTTCTTT	CASNRGGSTEAFF
NA	TRBV5-4	NA	TRBJ2-7	TGTGCCAGCAGCCCTGGGCCGAGCTCCTACGAGCAGTACTTC	CASSPGPSSYEQYF
NA	TRBV4-1	NA	TRBJ2-3	TGCGCCAGCAGCCAGGCCCCTCTTGTAGGGGGCACAGATACGCAGTATTTT	CASSQAPLVGGTDTQYF
once	TRBV15	NA	TRBJ1-2	TGTGCCACCAGCAGAGAGACGGGTTATGGCTACACCTTC	CATSRETGYGYTF
NA	TRBV23-1	TRBD1	TRBJ1-2	TGCGCCCGCCGCCGACCGCGACAGGGATCCGTGAACTATGGCTACACCTTC	CARRRPRQGSVNYGYTF
NA	TRBV9	TRBD1	TRBJ1-2	TGTGCCAGCAGCGTTCAGGGGGAGAGCGGCTACACCTTC	CASSVQGESGYTF
NA	TRBV29-1	NA	TRBJ2-3	TGCAGCGTTGTTGCAGACACAGATACGCAGTATTTT	CSVVADTDTQYF
NA	TRBV18	NA	TRBJ2-1	TGTGCCAGCTCACCGACAAACAATGAGCAGTTCTTC	CASSPTNNEQFF
NA	TRBV9	NA	TRBJ2-7	TGTGCCAGCAGCCCTAGCTCGCGGAGGAACTACGAGCAGTACTTC	CASSPSSRRNYEQYF
once	TRBV5-8	TRBD1	TRBJ1-4	TGTGCCAGCAGCTTGGCCCTTGGGACAGGGAATGAAAAACTGTTTTTT	CASSLALGTGNEKLFF
NA	TRBV4-2	TRBD2	TRBJ2-1	TGTGCCAGCAGCCAAGATCCGGGAGGGGGATACAATGAGCAGTTCTTC	CASSQDPGGGYNEQFF
NA	TRBV6-5	TRBD1	TRBJ2-7	TGTGCCAGCAGCGGGACAGACGCCTACGAGCAGTACTTC	CASSGTDAYEQYF
NA	TRBV7-6	TRBD2	TRBJ2-1	TGTGCCAGCAGCTTAGTTGCGGGGGGCGCGGGTAATGAGCAGTTCTTC	CASSLVAGGAGNEQFF
NA	TRBV7-6	TRBD2	TRBJ2-7	TGTGCCAGCAGCTCCGGACTAGCGGTTACCTACGAGCAGTACTTC	CASSSGLAVTYEQYF
NA	TRBV12-3/TRBV12-4	NA	TRBJ2-1	TGTGCCAGCAGCAGCGAGCAGCAGGAGCAGTTCTTC	CASSSEQQEQFF
NA	TRBV6-7	NA	TRBJ2-7	TGTGCCAGCAGTTACCCTGGACACCGATCCTACGAGCAGTACTTC	CASSYPGHRSYEQYF
NA	TRBV19	NA	TRBJ2-5	TGTGCCAGTAGTATCCAGGGGTGGGGAGAGACCCAGTACTTC	CASSIQGWGETQYF
NA	TRBV18	TRBD1	TRBJ2-7	TGTGCCAGCTCACCGGGGACAGGGGAGGACGAGCAGTACTTC	CASSPGTGEDEQYF
NA	TRBV24-1	TRBD2	TRBJ2-5	TGTGCCACCAGCGACTTGACTAGCGGGCTCCAAGAGACCCAGTACTTC	CATSDLTSGLQETQYF
NA	TRBV19	TRBD1	TRBJ2-7	TGTGCCAGTAGTATAGGGGGACAGGGGGCCTACGAGCAGTACTTC	CASSIGGQGAYEQYF
NA	TRBV6-1	NA	TRBJ1-1	TGTGCCAGCATGGACTCTTACAAGACTGAAGCTTTCTTT	CASMDSYKTEAFF
NA	TRBV4-1	TRBD2	TRBJ2-7	TGCGCCAGCAGCCAAGTACCTCGGGGGGGGTACGAGCAGTACTTC	CASSQVPRGGYEQYF
NA	TRBV30	NA	TRBJ2-5	TGTGCCTGGACCCGCTGGGGTAAGCGGGCCGAGACCCAGTACTTC	CAWTRWGKRAETQYF
NA	TRBV6-5	NA	TRBJ1-2	TGTGCCAGCAGTTACAGTTCAGGGACTAACTATGGCTACACCTTC	CASSYSSGTNYGYTF
NA	TRBV7-9	TRBD1	TRBJ1-4	TGTGCCAGCAGCCGGACAGGGTCGGCTAATGAAAAACTGTTTTTT	CASSRTGSANEKLFF
NA	TRBV9	NA	TRBJ1-1	TGTGCCAGCAGTGCTGAATCGACACAGAACACTGAAGCTTTCTTT	CASSAESTQNTEAFF
NA	TRBV24-1	TRBD2	TRBJ2-1	TGTGCCACCTCACGGGGGGGTGAGCAGTTCTTC	CATSRGGEQFF
NA	TRBV11-3	TRBD1	TRBJ1-1	TGTGCCAGCAGCCCCGGACAGGGGGCTAACACTGAAGCTTTCTTT	CASSPGQGANTEAFF
once	TRBV27	TRBD1	TRBJ1-1	TGTGCCAGCAGGCAGACTTACAGGGGACTGAACACTGAAGCTTTCTTT	CASRQTYRGLNTEAFF
once	TRBV10-3	NA	TRBJ2-3	TGTGCCATCCCCGGAGGCATCCACGGATATGGTGAGTATTTT	CAIPGGIHGYGEYF
NA	TRBV9	NA	TRBJ2-3	TGTGCCAGCAGCGTAGCGGGCAGGGTTGCAGATACGCAGTATTTT	CASSVAGRVADTQYF
NA	TRBV6-4	NA	TRBJ2-1	TGTGCCAGCAGTCAGGACAGATACAATGAGCAGTTCTTC	CASSQDRYNEQFF
NA	TRBV7-2	NA	TRBJ2-6	TGTGCCAGTACCCCATCCAGCTCTGGGGCCAACGTCCTGACTTTC	CASTPSSSGANVLTF
NA	TRBV20-1	TRBD1	TRBJ1-6	TGCAGTGCTAGTCCTCTGGGGACAGGGGGTTCCTATAATTCACCCCTCCACTTT	CSASPLGTGGSYNSPLHF
NA	TRBV11-2	TRBD1	TRBJ1-4	TGTGCCAGCAGACTGGGACAGGGCGATGAAAAACTGTTTTTT	CASRLGQGDEKLFF
NA	TRBV5-1	NA	TRBJ1-5	TGCGCCAGCAGCCCTGGGCTGTATAGCAATCAGCCCCAGCATTTT	CASSPGLYSNQPQHF
NA	TRBV9	TRBD1	TRBJ1-6	TGTGCCAGCCGGGACAGCGTAAATTCACCCCTCCACTTT	CASRDSVNSPLHF
NA	TRBV7-8	NA	TRBJ2-7	TGTGCCAGCAGCTTAGACAGGGTTCCACGGAGAGATTACGAGCAGTACTTC	CASSLDRVPRRDYEQYF
NA	TRBV6-5	NA	TRBJ1-6	TGTGCCAGCAACCCCTCCCAGAACAATTCACCCCTCCACTTT	CASNPSQNNSPLHF
NA	TRBV28	NA	TRBJ1-2	TGTGCCAGCACCGCCCCCGGGGGGCGCACCTATGGCTACACCTTC	CASTAPGGRTYGYTF
NA	TRBV7-9	NA	TRBJ1-1	TGTGCCAGCAGCTTAGAGGAGACAGCGAACACTGAAGCTTTCTTT	CASSLEETANTEAFF
once	TRBV5-5	TRBD1	TRBJ1-2	TGTGCCAGCAGCACGGGACAGGACGTCGGCTATGGCTACACCTTC	CASSTGQDVGYGYTF
NA	TRBV9	TRBD1	TRBJ1-3	TGTGCCAGCAGCGTAGACACGGACAGGGGGGGTGGAAACACCATATATTTT	CASSVDTDRGGGNTIYF
NA	TRBV2	NA	TRBJ1-1	TGTGCCAGCAGTGAAGCACCTCCGGGGGGCCTGGGCGCTTTCTTT	CASSEAPPGGLGAFF
NA	TRBV5-1	NA	TRBJ2-5	TGCGCCAGCGAATCTCTTCCGGGAGTGATAGAGACCCAGTACTTC	CASESLPGVIETQYF
once	TRBV7-9	TRBD1	TRBJ2-7	TGTGCCAGCAGCGTAAAGACAGGGTACGAGCAGTACTTC	CASSVKTGYEQYF
few	TRBV10-1	TRBD1	TRBJ2-7	TGCGCCAGCGGGACAGGAACCTACGAGCAGTACTTC	CASGTGTYEQYF
NA	TRBV11-2	TRBD2	TRBJ2-2	TGTGCCAGCTACAGACTAGCGGCGAACACCGGGGAGCTGTTTTTT	CASYRLAANTGELFF